The 18 T cell receptor beta chains below all came from one sample that was sequenced in a study of blood T cell repertoires in COVID-19. Some clones are missing from TCRdb's copy, which holds only in-frame ones; the method was immunoSEQ multiplex PCR. The sample lists 400,000 to 550,000 clones, about 85% occurring once. The sequenced sample was PBMCs or T cells enriched from blood (not recorded which). These receptors all come from a woman aged 18 to 35 with acute COVID-19.

The rearrangement uses TRBV29-1 and TRBJ1-1; D might be TRBD1 (6 bases). There are 13 residues in the CDR3. The germline CDR1 and CDR2 sequences are SQVTM and ANQGSEA. Trimming cost V 1 base and J 5 bases, with 11 bases left between them. CDR3 DNA sequence: TGCAGCGTTGAAGGACAGGCCGGAACTGAAGCTTTCTTT. It is translated as CSVEGQAGTEAFF.

The V call is TRBV5-5, the J call TRBJ2-7; TRBD2 aligns across 10 bases. After removal of 2 bases from V and 4 bases from J, the junction contained 9 bases not matched to a gene. The CDR3 covers 16 residues. Germline V gives CDR1 SGHKS, CDR2 YYEKEE (reference sequence). CDR3 DNA sequence: TGTGCCAGCAGCTTCCTAGCGGGAGATTTGACGTACGAGCAGTACTTC. It codes for CASSFLAGDLTYEQYF.

The V call is TRBV30, the J call TRBJ1-1; TRBD1 might be the D (5 bases). V was cut by 2 bases and J by 3 bases, with 10 bases left in between. Germline V gene sequence: CDR1 GTSNPN, CDR2 SVGIG (reference sequence). The CDR3 covers 13 residues. CDR3 sequence reads: CAWSRGTDTEAFF. Written as DNA, the CDR3 is TGTGCCTGGAGTAGGGGTACCGACACTGAAGCTTTCTTT.

This clone has just a few counts. The chain links TRBV6-5 to TRBJ2-2, with 11 bases lining up with TRBD2. Germline CDR1 and CDR2: MNHEY and SVGAGI. V shed 4 bases and J 4 bases; nucleotides not matched to a gene: 5. The CDR3 covers 16 residues. CDR3 DNA: TGTGCCAGCAGTTCGCTAGCGGGAGGAAGCACCGGGGAGCTGTTTTTT. As protein: CASSSLAGGSTGELFF.

This chain links TRBV19 with TRBJ2-2; maybe TRBD1 (6 bases). The CDR3 is made up of 15 amino acids. Germline V gives CDR1 LNHDA, CDR2 SQIVND (reference sequence). Deletions cut 6 bases from V and 0 bases from J, with 11 bases between. CDR3 loop: CASRQGSTNTGELFF. The CDR3 bases are TGTGCCAGTAGGCAGGGGTCCACGAACACCGGGGAGCTGTTTTTT. The variable domain in full, completed from reference TRBV19 and TRBJ2-2, reads DGGITQSPKYLFRKEGQNVTLSCEQNLNHDAMYWYRQDPGQGLRLIYYSQIVNDFQKGDIAEGYSVSREKKESFPLTVTSAQKNPTAFYLCASRQGSTNTGELFFGEGSRLTVL.

The rearrangement joins TRBV12-3 or TRBV12-4 to TRBJ1-4; perhaps TRBD1 as D (6 bases). The CDR3 contains 12 residues. Trimming left V 9 bases short and J 8 bases short, with 13 bases between. The CDR3 loop reads CASQQGREKLFF. The CDR3 coding sequence is TGTGCCAGTCAACAGGGACGGGAAAAACTGTTTTTT.

This clone was observed once. The chain links TRBV3-1 (or the pseudogene TRBV3-2) to TRBJ2-2, with a weak D call TRBD1 (6 bases). CDR1 and CDR2 (germline): LGHDT, YNNKEL (reference sequence). V lost 10 bases and J 4 bases, leaving 13 bases between the germline ends. The CDR3 length is 13 residues. DNA for the CDR3: TGTGCCACACAATCAGGGGCCACCGGGGAGCTGTTTTTT. Translation: CATQSGATGELFF.

The genes are TRBV11-2 and TRBJ1-2; 7 bases line up with TRBD1. V dropped 5 bases and J dropped 6; count of bases not matched to a gene: 9. This CDR3 has 14 residues. Germline lookup yields CDR1 SGHAT and CDR2 FQNNGV. The DNA of the CDR3 is TGTGCCAGCAGCATAGCAACAGGGGAGGATGGCTACACCTTC. Protein product: CASSIATGEDGYTF.

This clone came up once. The chain joins TRBV29-1 to TRBJ1-2; a possible D gene is TRBD1 (6 bases). Germline-derived CDR1 and CDR2 are SQVTM and ANQGSEA. CDR3 length equals 15 residues. V gave up 2 bases and J gave up 1 base, with 14 bases separating them. CDR3 residues: CSVELVTGVNYGYTF. The CDR3 region has the DNA TGCAGCGTTGAACTTGTGACAGGCGTTAACTATGGCTACACCTTC.

The V call is TRBV2, the J call TRBJ1-5; 8 nucleotides agree with TRBD1. Germline CDR1 and CDR2: SNHLY and FYNNEI. CDR3 length: 15 residues. Losses at the gene ends were 7 bases for V and 2 bases for J; bases not matched to a gene: 7. The CDR3 is CASTAQGGGNQPQHF. In DNA, the CDR3 is TGTGCCAGCACTGCACAGGGGGGTGGCAATCAGCCCCAGCATTTT.

This clone has only a few counts. The chain is built from TRBV6-5 and TRBJ1-1; tentatively, D is TRBD1 (5 bases). Germline V lookup: CDR1 MNHEY, CDR2 SVGAGI. The V gene lost 9 bases and the J gene lost 1 base, with 9 bases spanning the gap. This CDR3 comprises 12 residues. The CDR3 is CARLGGNTEAFF. The CDR3 DNA follows: TGTGCCAGGTTGGGGGGGAACACTGAAGCTTTCTTT.

The chain uses TRBV7-9 and TRBJ1-2; D call uncertain. The CDR3 length is 13 residues. CDR1 is SEHNR and CDR2 is FQNEAQ in the germline V gene (reference sequence). The V gene lost 5 bases and the J gene lost 5 bases, with 12 bases spanning the gap. The CDR3 region is CASSPAEKYGYTF. The CDR3 nucleotides are TGTGCCAGCAGCCCTGCAGAAAAGTATGGCTACACCTTC.

This rearrangement joins TRBV15 to TRBJ2-5; 8 nucleotides match TRBD2. The trim removed 3 bases at V and 5 bases at J, leaving 8 bases unmatched. The CDR3 runs 15 residues. Per germline, CDR1 LNHNV and CDR2 YYDKDF (reference sequence). The chain's CDR3 is CATSSPRGLGETQYF. CDR3 in DNA: TGTGCCACCAGCAGTCCCCGGGGACTAGGGGAGACCCAGTACTTC.

This chain connects TRBV3-1 (or the pseudogene TRBV3-2) to TRBJ1-3; D unresolved. The CDR3 covers 14 residues. The germline gives CDR1 LGHDT, CDR2 YNNKEL (reference sequence). Trimming stripped 3 bases from V and 0 bases from J, with 6 bases between. In nucleotides, the CDR3 is TGTGCCAGCAGCCAGACACTCTCTGGAAACACCATATATTTT. It is translated as CASSQTLSGNTIYF.

The gene calls are TRBV28 and TRBJ2-7; D gene ambiguous. This CDR3 spans 16 amino acids. Germline CDR1 is MDHEN and CDR2 is SYDVKM. V dropped 6 bases and J dropped 1 base, with 19 bases sitting between them. The CDR3 DNA follows: TGTGCCAGCAGCCCCCCCCCGTACAGCCAGTCCTACGAGCAGTACTTC. It yields the protein CASSPPPYSQSYEQYF.

The rearrangement uses TRBV24-1 and TRBJ2-1; 9 bases map to TRBD1. V trimming: 0 bases; J trimming: 6 bases; junction bases outside the gene matches: 8. This CDR3 is 17 amino acids long. Germline loops: CDR1 KGHDR, CDR2 SFDVKD. The CDR3: CATSDLSGQGKGNEQFF. The CDR3 nucleotides are TGTGCCACCAGTGATTTGTCGGGACAGGGAAAGGGCAATGAGCAGTTCTTC.

The gene calls are TRBV7-9 and TRBJ2-7, with D uncertain. Germline V gene lookup returns CDR1 SEHNR and CDR2 FQNEAQ (reference sequence). Trimming left V 1 base short and J 2 bases short, with 9 bases between. The CDR3 covers 14 residues. The CDR3 coding sequence is TGTGCCAGCAGCTTAGGACACCAAGCCTACGAGCAGTACTTC. This encodes CASSLGHQAYEQYF.

The J gene is TRBJ1-2, the V gene TRBV19; no clear D. CDR1 and CDR2 (germline): LNHDA, SQIVND (reference sequence). The CDR3 extends over 12 amino acids. V shed 4 bases and J shed 5 bases, with 8 bases lying between them. In DNA, the CDR3 is TGTGCCAGTAGTAACAGTCCTTATGGCTACACCTTC. As protein: CASSNSPYGYTF.